The 10 T cell receptor beta chains in this list originate from one sample, sequenced in a study of Graves' ophthalmopathy and Graves' hyperthyroidism. Investigators amplified TCR beta CDR3 regions from RNA transcripts. The authors performed first-round RT-PCR with HTBI primers and then a second-round multiplex PCR. One entry per CDR3 protein, called by TCRdb with MiXCR from the multiplex PCR reads. The repertoire holds about 550,000 distinct CDR3 sequences, less than 40% seen once, with around 4% in the top ten. Sequenced sample: peripheral blood or thyroid tissue (not recorded which). These receptors came from an adult man with Graves' hyperthyroidism.

This clonotype was detected many times. The chain carries TRBV2 and TRBJ1-1; D call uncertain. This CDR3 comprises 14 residues. Trimming pared 5 bases from V and 4 bases from J, leaving 14 bases between. Per germline, CDR1 SNHLY and CDR2 FYNNEI. The CDR3 region has the DNA TGTGCCAGCAGTACCGCTTTTATTGGCACTGAAGCTTTCTTT. It yields the protein CASSTAFIGTEAFF. The full variable domain, completed using reference TRBV2 and TRBJ1-1, is EPEVTQTPSHQVTQMGQEVILRCVPISNHLYFYWYRQILGQKVEFLVSFYNNEISEKSEIFDDQFSVERPDGSNFTLKIRSTKLEDSAMYFCASSTAFIGTEAFFGQGTRLTVV.

This clonotype came up many times. The chain employs TRBV11-2 and TRBJ1-2; weak D call: TRBD1 (5 bases). The CDR3 sequence is 15 residues long. Germline values: CDR1 SGHAT, CDR2 FQNNGV. Trimming cost V 2 bases and J 1 base, with 11 bases left between them. The DNA of the CDR3 is TGTGCCAGCAGCTTAAGCAGGGCCAATAACTATGGCTACACCTTC. This encodes CASSLSRANNYGYTF.

About this clonotype: The CDR3 end shows no conserved phenylalanine or tryptophan, and so a read error is likely. The rearrangement uses TRBV7-2 and TRBJ2-7; D remains unclear. The CDR3 covers 13 residues. Trimming took off 3 bases at V and 0 bases at J, with 6 bases between the two ends. From germline, CDR1 is SGHTA and CDR2 FQGNSA. The CDR3 sequence: CASSFQHSYEQYS. The CDR3 nucleotides read TGTGCCAGCAGCTTCCAGCACTCCTACGAGCAGTACTCC.

The chain combines TRBV18 with TRBJ2-6, with D possibly being TRBD1 or TRBD2 (5 bases each). Germline CDR1 KGHSH, CDR2 LQKENI. With 3 bases removed from V and 3 bases from J, the gap between germline ends came to 9 bases. The CDR3 runs to 15 residues. CDR3 amino acids: CASSPSGSGANVLTF. In DNA form, the CDR3 reads TGTGCCAGCTCACCTTCAGGGAGTGGGGCCAACGTCCTGACTTTC.

This clonotype was seen at least ten times. The chain joins TRBV20-1 to TRBJ1-1; the D gene is possibly TRBD1 (6 bases). V lost 0 bases, J lost 0 bases, and 20 bases lay in between. CDR3 length equals 18 residues. In germline, CDR1 is DFQATT, CDR2 SNEGSKA (reference sequence). CDR3 DNA: TGCAGTGCTAGAGATAAGGATAGTCCAGGGGCCATGAACACTGAAGCTTTCTTT. This encodes CSARDKDSPGAMNTEAFF.

This chain joins TRBV7-9 and TRBJ1-2, with D unclear. The CDR3 has 15 amino acids. V was shortened by 1 base and J by 0 bases, with 9 bases between the two germline ends. Germline CDR1 reads SEHNR; CDR2 reads FQNEAQ (reference sequence). The CDR3 loop reads CASSLGPLANYGYTF. The CDR3 DNA is TGTGCCAGCAGCTTAGGGCCATTAGCTAACTATGGCTACACCTTC.

This clonotype showed up many times. This chain connects TRBV20-1 to TRBJ2-5; a weak D match, TRBD1 (5 bases). Germline values: CDR1 DFQATT, CDR2 SNEGSKA (reference sequence). V was trimmed by 1 base and J by 7 bases, leaving 10 bases between them. The CDR3 is made up of 12 amino acids. The CDR3 DNA follows: TGCAGTGCTAGAGGGACACCTGGGACCCAGTACTTC. It translates to CSARGTPGTQYF.

This clonotype came up a few times. The chain combines TRBV7-8 with TRBJ2-7, with TRBD1 matching 10 bases. The germline V gene encodes CDR1 SGHVS and CDR2 FQNEAQ. The CDR3 has 15 residues. J lost 2 bases, V lost 1 base, and 2 bases had no gene match. CDR3 nucleotides: TGTGCCAGCAGCTTAGGACAGGGGGCACCCTACGAGCAGTACTTC. It specifies CASSLGQGAPYEQYF.

The chain has TRBV10-3 and TRBJ1-5; a possible D gene is TRBD1 (6 bases). The CDR3 is 14 amino acids. V gave up 10 bases and J gave up 4 bases, with 17 bases separating them. The germline V gene encodes CDR1 ENHRY and CDR2 SYGVKD. Here the CDR3 reads CASSKRGVNQPQHF. The CDR3 region has the DNA TGTGCCAGCAGCAAGAGGGGGGTTAATCAGCCCCAGCATTTT.

V is TRBV19 and J is TRBJ1-1; 9 nucleotides line up with TRBD1. The CDR3 extends over 14 amino acids. Trimming took 6 bases from V and 4 from J; bases not matched to a gene: 6. Germline V gene data show CDR1 as LNHDA and CDR2 as SQIVND (reference sequence). The CDR3 region is CASRSQGASTEAFF. The CDR3 DNA reads as TGTGCCAGTAGATCACAGGGGGCAAGCACTGAAGCTTTCTTT.